The 30 T cell receptor beta chains in this list originate from one sample, sequenced in a study of cytotoxic CD8 clonotypes in ibrutinib-treated CLL. The protocol was immunoSEQ multiplex PCR, while the TCRdb copy is restricted to in-frame clones and leaves out a portion. The data contain some 200,000 clones, about two thirds of them singletons. The sample was PBMCs, taken after 24 months of ibrutinib treatment. These receptor sequences come from a human donor with chronic lymphocytic leukemia.

The chain recombines TRBV7-2 with TRBJ1-3; possible D gene TRBD1, 6 bases. CDR3 length: 14 amino acids. V was shortened by 5 bases and J by 6 bases, with 14 bases between the two germline ends. Germline V gene lookup returns CDR1 SGHTA and CDR2 FQGNSA. CDR3 residues: CASSLDRRANTIYF. CDR3 DNA: TGTGCCAGCAGCCTCGACAGGAGGGCAAACACCATATATTTT. The whole variable domain, filled in from reference TRBV7-2 and TRBJ1-3, reads GAGVSQSPSNKVTEKGKDVELRCDPISGHTALYWYRQSLGQGLEFLIYFQGNSAPDKSGLPSDRFSAERTGGSVSTLTIQRTQQEDSAVYLCASSLDRRANTIYFGEGSWLTVV.

The CDR3 reads CASCLAGLYEQYF. CDR3 sequence (DNA): TGTGCCAGCTGCCTAGCGGGGCTCTACGAGCAGTACTTC. This chain connects TRBV6-1 to TRBJ2-7, with 9 bases matching TRBD2. CDR3 length: 13 residues. The V gene's germline CDR1 is MNHNS and CDR2 SASEGT. V trimming: 8 bases; J trimming: 3 bases; junction bases outside the gene matches: 5.

The gene calls are TRBV13 and TRBJ2-3, with 11 bases identical to TRBD2. J gave up 3 bases and V 0 bases, and 8 bases lay outside the gene matches. This CDR3 is 18 amino acids long. From germline, CDR1 is PRHDT and CDR2 FYEKMQ (reference sequence). Here the CDR3 DNA reads TGTGCCAGCAGCTTAGGCGGCGGGACTAGCGGCTTAACAGATACGCAGTATTTT. Its protein is CASSLGGGTSGLTDTQYF.

The gene calls are TRBV27 and TRBJ2-5; D is possibly TRBD2 (5 bases). The CDR3 is 13 residues long. Germline V gene data show CDR1 as MNHEY and CDR2 as SMNVEV (reference sequence). Trimming stripped 6 bases from V and 5 bases from J, with 13 bases between. This CDR3 reads CASRAPGKETQYF. CDR3 sequence (DNA): TGTGCCAGCAGGGCCCCGGGAAAGGAGACCCAGTACTTC.

This clone has just a few counts. CDR3 in amino acids: CASSQAPGLKTGETQYF. The CDR3 DNA reads TGCGCCAGCAGCCAAGCGCCGGGACTAAAAACGGGTGAGACCCAGTACTTC. The rearrangement links TRBV4-1 to TRBJ2-5; 7 nucleotides match TRBD2. J lost 5 bases, V lost 1 base, and 13 bases had no gene match. This CDR3 has 17 amino acids. The germline gives CDR1 MGHRA, CDR2 YSYEKL.

This clone was seen a handful of times. The CDR3 bases are TGTGCCTGGAGCCTATTAGGAAATCAGCCCCAGCATTTT. It is translated as CAWSLLGNQPQHF. The chain carries TRBV30 and TRBJ1-5; D gene ambiguous. V lost 3 bases, J lost 4 bases, and 10 bases lay in between. CDR1 and CDR2 from the germline V gene are GTSNPN and SVGIG (reference sequence). The CDR3 has 13 residues.

CDR3 DNA sequence: TGCGCCAGCAGCCAAGATTACATCTCGGGAGTGCTCCTCATTAAATACAATGAGCAGTTCTTC. Protein sequence: CASSQDYISGVLLIKYNEQFF. The V and J genes are TRBV4-3 and TRBJ2-1; D perhaps matches TRBD2 (6 bases). Deletions cut 0 bases from V and 4 bases from J, with 28 bases between. CDR1 is LGHNA, CDR2 YSLEER, per germline. The CDR3 has 21 amino acids.

This sequence joins TRBV5-4 and TRBJ2-7, with 7 nucleotides matching TRBD1. Germline trimming cut 3 bases from V and 2 bases from J; bases unmatched to any gene: 2. Looked up from germline, CDR1 is SGHNT and CDR2 is YYREEE (reference sequence). CDR3 length: 13 residues. The CDR3 reads CASSSQGAYEQYF. The CDR3 DNA reads TGTGCCAGCAGCTCGCAGGGGGCCTACGAGCAGTACTTC.

To note about this clone: Other DNA sequences in the sample encode the same CDR3. The CDR3 sequence: CASSLGLAGTYEQYF. CDR3 coding DNA: TGTGCCAGCAGCTTAGGACTAGCGGGAACCTACGAGCAGTACTTC. The rearrangement uses TRBV13 and TRBJ2-7; 10 nucleotides match TRBD2. CDR3 length: 15 amino acids. The V gene end was trimmed by 0 bases and the J gene end by 2 bases; junction bases not matched to a gene: 1. CDR1 and CDR2 (germline): PRHDT, FYEKMQ (reference sequence).

The chain carries TRBV11-2 and TRBJ1-2; D not certain. This CDR3 contains 13 residues. Germline V CDR1 and CDR2: SGHAT, FQNNGV. The ends were cut back, 4 bases at V and 2 bases at J, with 8 bases in the middle. The CDR3 protein is CASSSHRNYGYTF. Here the CDR3 DNA reads TGTGCCAGCAGCTCACACAGAAACTATGGCTACACCTTC.

V usage is TRBV18 and J usage is TRBJ2-3; a possible D gene is TRBD1 (5 bases). Germline V gives CDR1 KGHSH, CDR2 LQKENI. CDR3 length: 16 amino acids. With 4 bases removed from V and 1 base from J, the gap between germline ends came to 15 bases. The CDR3 nucleotides read TGTGCCAGCTCACGCAGGGTCCTACAGGGCACAGATACGCAGTATTTT. Translating gives CASSRRVLQGTDTQYF.

J is TRBJ1-1 and V is TRBV18, with TRBD1 matching 10 bases. CDR1 is KGHSH, CDR2 LQKENI, per germline. V gave up 4 bases and J gave up 1 base; unmatched junction bases: 9. The CDR3 length is 17 residues. CDR3 amino acids: CASSLGDRGSWNTEAFF. In nucleotides, the CDR3 is TGTGCCAGCTCACTAGGGGACAGGGGATCTTGGAACACTGAAGCTTTCTTT.

V usage is TRBV7-3 and J usage is TRBJ2-1; no clear D. CDR3 length: 15 amino acids. CDR1 and CDR2 (germline): SGHTA, FQGTGA. V was pared by 2 bases and J by 0 bases, with 8 bases between. CDR3 nucleotides: TGTGCCAGCAGCTTAGTGGATAGCTCCTACAATGAGCAGTTCTTC. It specifies CASSLVDSSYNEQFF.

This chain joins TRBV29-1 and TRBJ1-2, with D perhaps TRBD1 (6 bases). This CDR3 has 13 amino acids. Germline CDR1 SQVTM, CDR2 ANQGSEA. V was trimmed by 2 bases and J by 2 bases, leaving 9 bases between them. The CDR3 DNA reads as TGCAGCGTTGAAAAGGACAGAAACTATGGCTACACCTTC. This sequence encodes CSVEKDRNYGYTF.

V gene TRBV7-2 combines with J gene TRBJ2-7; possible D gene TRBD2, 6 bases. The CDR3 is 14 residues long. Germline CDR1 reads SGHTA; CDR2 reads FQGNSA. Trimming cost V 4 bases and J 7 bases, with 17 bases left between them. Here the CDR3 reads CASSSQGVAGEQYF. In nucleotides, the CDR3 is TGTGCCAGCAGCTCCCAAGGGGTCGCGGGGGAGCAGTACTTC.

The CDR3 nucleotides read TGTGCCATCAGTGCGGGACTAGCGGGAGGACAAGAGACCCAGTACTTC. This codes for CAISAGLAGGQETQYF. The rearrangement joins TRBV10-3 to TRBJ2-5; 15 bases are a match to TRBD2. This CDR3 spans 16 amino acids. CDR1 is ENHRY and CDR2 is SYGVKD in the germline V gene. Germline trimming cut 4 bases from V and 2 bases from J; bases unmatched to any gene: 2.

DNA of the CDR3: TGTGCCAGCACCCTTAGTTCGGGGGCATACTACGAGCAGTACTTC. It translates to CASTLSSGAYYEQYF. V and J are TRBV7-2 and TRBJ2-7; D tentatively reads TRBD1 or TRBD2 (6 bases each). V dropped 7 bases and J dropped 3 bases, with 19 bases sitting between them. The CDR3 totals 15 residues. Looked up from germline, CDR1 is SGHTA and CDR2 is FQGNSA.

The chain joins TRBV5-4 to TRBJ1-2; 8 positions agree with TRBD1. The ends lost 4 bases at V and 3 bases at J; junction bases unmatched: 14. Germline loops: CDR1 SGHNT, CDR2 YYREEE (reference sequence). This CDR3 comprises 17 residues. The CDR3 region is CASSVNQDRGRDYGYTF. CDR3 sequence (DNA): TGTGCCAGCAGCGTAAACCAAGACAGGGGTCGCGACTATGGCTACACCTTC.

The chain has TRBV5-1 and TRBJ2-2, with 10 bases lining up with TRBD2. J was trimmed by 1 base and V by 0 bases; bases with no gene match: 0. The CDR3 has 16 amino acids. Germline CDR1 and CDR2: SGHRS and YFSETQ. Here the CDR3 DNA reads TGCGCCAGCAGCTTGGCTAGCGGGAGGAACACCGGGGAGCTGTTTTTT. Residues: CASSLASGRNTGELFF.

This clone was seen a single time. V is TRBV7-9 and J is TRBJ2-3; 10 bases fit TRBD2. The V segment lost 0 bases and the J segment 4 bases; nucleotides outside the gene matches: 10. CDR1 and CDR2 from the germline V gene are SEHNR and FQNEAQ (reference sequence). The CDR3 consists of 18 residues. The CDR3 DNA sequence: TGTGCCAGCAGCTTAGCTGGACTAGCGGCACTCGGGGCAGATACGCAGTATTTT. Translation: CASSLAGLAALGADTQYF.

This clone appeared once. CDR3 coding DNA: TGCGCCAGCAGCTCCACAGACAGGTTTTACGAGCAGTACTTC. This gives the protein CASSSTDRFYEQYF. The V call is TRBV5-1, the J call TRBJ2-7; D is possibly TRBD1 (6 bases). The CDR3 has 14 residues. In germline, CDR1 is SGHRS, CDR2 YFSETQ. Trimming cost V 3 bases and J 4 bases, with 14 bases left between them.

The gene calls are TRBV30 and TRBJ1-2, with no clear D. Between the trimmed V and J ends, which lost 0 bases and 5 bases, there was a span of 10 bases. Germline V gives CDR1 GTSNPN, CDR2 SVGIG (reference sequence). The CDR3 covers 13 residues. DNA for the CDR3: TGTGCCTGGAGTGTACTTTCGGGATATGGCTACACCTTC. This encodes CAWSVLSGYGYTF.

This clone was seen just once. The chain has TRBV7-9 and TRBJ2-7; 8 bases align to TRBD2. The CDR3 sequence is 15 residues long. Trimming removed 6 bases from V and 5 bases from J; junction bases left unmatched: 12. Germline CDR1 is SEHNR and CDR2 is FQNEAQ (reference sequence). This CDR3 reads CASSPKSGRRHEQYF. CDR3 coding DNA: TGTGCCAGCAGTCCCAAGAGCGGGAGACGCCACGAGCAGTACTTC.

The CDR3 spells CASSPTRAAGSNQPQHF. DNA of the CDR3: TGTGCCAGCTCACCGACGCGGGCAGCGGGTAGCAATCAGCCCCAGCATTTT. The chain uses TRBV18 and TRBJ1-5; no definite D call. Germline V gene data show CDR1 as KGHSH and CDR2 as LQKENI. This CDR3 has 17 amino acids. Trimming pared 3 bases from V and 0 bases from J, leaving 15 bases between.

V gene TRBV5-1 combines with J gene TRBJ2-2, with D perhaps matching TRBD1 (5 bases). V lost 5 bases to trimming and J lost 0 bases, with 8 bases between them. The CDR3 has 14 residues. From germline, CDR1 is SGHRS and CDR2 YFSETQ. DNA of the CDR3: TGCGCCAGCAGAAAGGACACGAACACCGGGGAGCTGTTTTTT. It is translated as CASRKDTNTGELFF.

This clone was recorded only once. The chain combines TRBV27 with TRBJ1-1; perhaps TRBD1 as D (6 bases). Germline values: CDR1 MNHEY, CDR2 SMNVEV (reference sequence). This CDR3 region has 15 residues. Trimming removed 6 bases at V and 1 base at J, with 15 bases between. The CDR3 DNA reads as TGTGCCAGCAGCAGCTCATGGACAGCGAACACTGAAGCTTTCTTT. This gives the protein CASSSSWTANTEAFF.

The chain employs TRBV5-1 and TRBJ1-1; 8 positions match TRBD1. Germline assignment: CDR1 SGHRS and CDR2 YFSETQ. The CDR3 runs to 12 residues. V was clipped by 4 bases and J by 11 bases; unmatched bases: 7. The CDR3 loop is CASSQTGEEAFF. CDR3 sequence (DNA): TGCGCCAGCAGCCAGACAGGGGAGGAGGCTTTCTTT.

V usage is TRBV10-3 and J usage is TRBJ1-1; 12 bases map to TRBD1. The germline gives CDR1 ENHRY, CDR2 SYGVKD. The J segment lost 0 bases and the V segment lost 6 bases, leaving 8 bases of the junction unmatched. The CDR3 length is 17 residues. For the CDR3, the DNA is TGTGCCATCAGAGCCGACCGGGACAGGGGGCTGAACACTGAAGCTTTCTTT. It specifies CAIRADRDRGLNTEAFF.

In its sample, this clone was seen once. The V and J genes are TRBV6-6 and TRBJ2-3; the D gene is possibly TRBD2 (6 bases). This CDR3 contains 16 residues. V lost 5 bases and J lost 0, with 15 bases in between. CDR1 and CDR2 from the germline V gene are MNHNY and SVGAGI (reference sequence). In nucleotides, the CDR3 is TGTGCCAGCAGTGCCGGGACTGAGACTAGCACAGATACGCAGTATTTT. This gives the protein CASSAGTETSTDTQYF.

This sequence joins TRBV30 and TRBJ2-5, with D possibly matching TRBD1 (6 bases). Per the germline V gene, CDR1 is GTSNPN and CDR2 is SVGIG (reference sequence). The CDR3 runs 15 residues. The V end was cut by 1 base, the J end by 2 bases, with 14 bases between. Written as DNA, the CDR3 is TGTGCCTGGAGTGGAAGGGGGACGAAGCAAGAGACCCAGTACTTC. It is translated as CAWSGRGTKQETQYF.